Below, 30 T cell receptor beta chains from the same sample are listed, as sequenced in a study of neurological immune-mediated disorders. MiXCR was run by TCRdb on the 5' RACE reads, yielding one entry per CDR3 protein. The top ten hold 1.3% of the sample, which has approximately 130,000 distinct CDR3 sequences, about 3.4% seen once. The material sequenced was PBMCs. These receptors were collected from a woman between 25 and 40 years old with multiple sclerosis.

Ten or more counts support this clonotype. The chain carries TRBV20-1 and TRBJ2-1; 9 nucleotides line up with TRBD2. The CDR3 consists of 13 residues. V trimming: 5 bases; J trimming: 7 bases; junction bases outside the gene matches: 6. Looked up from germline, CDR1 is DFQATT and CDR2 is SNEGSKA (reference sequence). CDR3 sequence reads: CSALVAGVNEQFF. DNA of the CDR3: TGCAGTGCTCTAGTAGCGGGAGTTAATGAGCAGTTCTTC.

The sample holds many counts of this clonotype. The V call is TRBV5-1, the J call TRBJ1-5, with a possible D match to TRBD1 (5 bases). The CDR3 loop spans 13 amino acids. Germline loops: CDR1 SGHRS, CDR2 YFSETQ. The ends were cut back, 1 base at V and 7 bases at J, with 9 bases in the middle. DNA of the CDR3: TGCGCCAGCAGCTTGCAGGGCGACCAGCCCCAGCATTTT. This encodes CASSLQGDQPQHF.

This clonotype has at least ten counts. The V and J genes are TRBV11-2 and TRBJ2-5, with TRBD2 identical over 7 bases. The V gene end was trimmed by 3 bases and the J gene end by 4 bases; junction bases not matched to a gene: 8. Germline V gives CDR1 SGHAT, CDR2 FQNNGV. This CDR3 comprises 15 residues. The CDR3 reads CASSFGEGQGETQYF. DNA for the CDR3: TGTGCCAGCAGCTTTGGGGAGGGGCAAGGAGAGACCCAGTACTTC.

Ten or more counts support this clonotype. The V call is TRBV7-2, the J call TRBJ2-1; D is possibly TRBD2 (6 bases). V was shortened by 4 bases and J by 0 bases, with 16 bases between the two germline ends. CDR1 and CDR2 from the germline V gene are SGHTA and FQGNSA. There are 17 residues in the CDR3. The CDR3 DNA sequence: TGTGCCAGCAGCTCTACCGGGACTCCAAGCTCCTACAATGAGCAGTTCTTC. Amino acid sequence: CASSSTGTPSSYNEQFF.

This clonotype was found a few times. A much more abundant neighbour one base away suggests this may be a read error. The genes are TRBV3-1 and TRBJ1-3; TRBD1 agrees at 7 bases. Germline CDR1 and CDR2: LGHDT and YNNKEL (reference sequence). CDR3 size: 13 residues. The CDR3 protein is CASSRWDRKTIYF. For the CDR3, the DNA is TGTGCCAGCAGCCGCTGGGACAGAAAAACCATATATTTT.

In its sample, this clonotype was seen many times. The V and J genes are TRBV20-1 and TRBJ1-4; TRBD1 agrees at 8 bases. The ends lost 4 bases at V and 5 bases at J; junction bases unmatched: 9. The V gene's germline CDR1 is DFQATT and CDR2 SNEGSKA (reference sequence). This CDR3 has 15 residues. CDR3 region: CSATLDREGNEKLFF. The CDR3 DNA reads TGCAGTGCTACCCTGGACAGGGAGGGGAATGAAAAACTGTTTTTT.

Ten or more counts support this clonotype. The CDR3 loop is CASSHNSQVVWPQHF. CDR3 nucleotide sequence: TGTGCCAGCAGCCATAATTCGCAGGTGGTTTGGCCCCAGCATTTT. The rearrangement links TRBV3-1 to TRBJ1-5; D gene ambiguous. Trimming pared 3 bases from V and 9 bases from J, leaving 18 bases between. The length of the CDR3 is 15 residues. Looked up from germline, CDR1 is LGHDT and CDR2 is YNNKEL (reference sequence).

In this sample, this clonotype turned up a few times. A much larger clone lies one base from this, so it may be a read error. The rearrangement uses TRBV12-3 or TRBV12-4 and TRBJ1-6, with D hard to call. The CDR3 totals 14 residues. DNA for the CDR3: TGTGCCAGCAGTTCAGGAGGAAATCACTCACCCCTCAACTTT. Encoded protein: CASSSGGNHSPLNF.

This clonotype has a count of ten or more. The chain combines TRBV12-3 or TRBV12-4 with TRBJ2-5; the match to TRBD2 covers 11 bases. The ends lost 5 bases at V and 1 base at J; junction bases unmatched: 3. The CDR3 covers 15 residues. The CDR3 nucleotides are TGTGCCAGCAGTGGGGGACTAGCGGTCCAAGAGACCCAGTACTTC. Protein sequence: CASSGGLAVQETQYF.

In its sample, this clonotype was seen many times. The chain has TRBV30 and TRBJ1-1; D gene ambiguous. Trimming shortened V by 3 bases and J by 3 bases, and 5 bases separated the two germline ends. This CDR3 spans 11 amino acids. In germline, CDR1 is GTSNPN, CDR2 SVGIG (reference sequence). The chain's CDR3 is CAWSDYTEAFF. Written as DNA, the CDR3 is TGTGCCTGGAGCGATTACACTGAAGCTTTCTTT.

This clonotype was observed at least ten times. The chain carries TRBV7-6 and TRBJ2-1; perhaps TRBD2 as D (5 bases). CDR3 length: 13 amino acids. Trimming pared 5 bases from V and 5 bases from J, leaving 10 bases between. Germline loops: CDR1 SGHVS, CDR2 FNYEAQ. CDR3 in amino acids: CASSPIGDNEQFF. The DNA for the CDR3 is TGTGCCAGCAGCCCCATCGGGGACAATGAGCAGTTCTTC.

This clonotype was observed at least ten times. The CDR3 coding sequence is TGCGCCAGCAGCGATTTCAGCATGAACACTGAAGCTTTCTTT. This translates into CASSDFSMNTEAFF. This chain links TRBV5-1 with TRBJ1-1; D remains unclear. V was cut by 4 bases and J by 0 bases, with 10 bases left in between. Germline V gives CDR1 SGHRS, CDR2 YFSETQ. This CDR3 has 14 residues.

This clonotype was seen more than once but under ten times. The chain links TRBV3-1 to TRBJ1-1, with no clear D. CDR1 is LGHDT, CDR2 YNNKEL, per germline (reference sequence). V shed 3 bases and J shed 0 bases, with 11 bases lying between them. The CDR3 is 15 residues long. The CDR3: CASSHRRTVNTEAFF. CDR3 sequence (DNA): TGTGCCAGCAGCCACCGCCGGACTGTGAACACTGAAGCTTTCTTT.

The sample holds many counts of this clonotype. This sequence joins TRBV28 and TRBJ2-2; 9 bases fit TRBD1. Germline V gene data show CDR1 as MDHEN and CDR2 as SYDVKM. The CDR3 has 16 residues. Trimming cost V 2 bases and J 5 bases; bases outside gene matches: 6. In DNA form, the CDR3 reads TGTGCCAGCAGTTTACTAGACAGGGGGGTGACCGGGGAGCTGTTTTTT. As protein: CASSLLDRGVTGELFF.

This clonotype was detected many times. The gene calls are TRBV20-1 and TRBJ2-5, with D unresolved. Germline-derived CDR1 and CDR2 are DFQATT and SNEGSKA (reference sequence). The CDR3 has 16 amino acids. Trimming shortened V by 2 bases and J by 2 bases, and 18 bases separated the two germline ends. CDR3 nucleotides: TGCAGTGCTAGATGGGATCGCCACGGCGGACAAGAGACCCAGTACTTC. This sequence encodes CSARWDRHGGQETQYF.

The table lists this clonotype with many counts. V is TRBV20-1 and J is TRBJ2-5; D may be TRBD2 (5 bases). The V end lost 7 bases, the J end lost 0 bases, and 15 bases lay between the germline ends. Germline V gives CDR1 DFQATT, CDR2 SNEGSKA (reference sequence). The CDR3 has 14 amino acids. The CDR3 region is CSGTEDWYQETQYF. CDR3 nucleotides: TGCAGTGGAACAGAGGACTGGTACCAAGAGACCCAGTACTTC.

This clonotype was seen repeatedly, ten times or more. The chain combines TRBV7-2 with TRBJ2-3; either TRBD1 or TRBD2 may supply D (5 bases each). V was cut by 5 bases and J by 7 bases, with 13 bases left in between. Germline V gene data show CDR1 as SGHTA and CDR2 as FQGNSA. The CDR3 loop spans 13 amino acids. The CDR3 loop reads CASSPGTGNTQYF. The CDR3 DNA sequence: TGTGCCAGCAGCCCCGGGACGGGGAATACGCAGTATTTT.

V usage is TRBV7-2 and J usage is TRBJ1-5; 7 positions agree with TRBD1. The V gene's germline CDR1 is SGHTA and CDR2 FQGNSA. V shed 0 bases and J 6 bases; nucleotides not matched to a gene: 8. CDR3 size: 16 residues. The CDR3: CASSLATGSGRQPQHF. CDR3 bases: TGTGCCAGCAGCTTAGCGACAGGGTCGGGGCGTCAGCCCCAGCATTTT.

This clonotype occurred many times. The chain combines TRBV15 with TRBJ1-2, with D tentatively TRBD1 (6 bases). Trimming took off 3 bases at V and 7 bases at J, with 15 bases between the two ends. Looked up from germline, CDR1 is LNHNV and CDR2 is YYDKDF (reference sequence). This CDR3 has 14 amino acids. The CDR3: CATSRTQGVSGYTF. CDR3 in DNA: TGTGCCACCAGCAGGACACAGGGTGTGAGTGGCTACACCTTC.

This clonotype has a count of ten or more. The rearrangement links TRBV9 to TRBJ2-4, with 7 bases matching TRBD1. The J segment lost 0 bases and the V segment lost 0 bases, leaving 18 bases of the junction unmatched. This CDR3 has 21 residues. The germline V gene has CDR1 SGDLS and CDR2 YYNGEE. The CDR3 nucleotides are TGTGCCAGCAGCGTAGAGAGAAGTGGGACAGCTTCTACTCTAGCCAAAAACATTCAGTACTTC. This codes for CASSVERSGTASTLAKNIQYF.

This clonotype was recorded many times. V gene TRBV10-3 combines with J gene TRBJ1-2, with D perhaps matching TRBD1 (6 bases). Germline CDR1 reads ENHRY; CDR2 reads SYGVKD. The CDR3 has 15 residues. V shed 4 bases and J shed 3 bases, with 15 bases lying between them. DNA of the CDR3: TGTGCCATCAGTGGCGGGGGCAGGGAGTACTATGGCTACACCTTC. It is translated as CAISGGGREYYGYTF.

This clonotype was recorded many times. In DNA form, the CDR3 reads TGTGCCAGCAGCTTAGATAGGGCAGATACGCAGTATTTT. This gives the protein CASSLDRADTQYF. The chain couples TRBV11-2 to TRBJ2-3; D gene ambiguous. V was cut by 0 bases and J by 4 bases, with 5 bases left in between. The CDR3 spans 13 residues. Germline CDR1 is SGHAT and CDR2 is FQNNGV.

This clonotype has a count of ten or more. V gene TRBV20-1 combines with J gene TRBJ2-1; 9 nucleotides agree with TRBD2. This CDR3 contains 15 residues. Germline assignment: CDR1 DFQATT and CDR2 SNEGSKA (reference sequence). J was trimmed by 7 bases and V by 0 bases; bases with no gene match: 7. The CDR3 DNA follows: TGCAGTGCTAGAGATCCTCTAGCGGGAATTAATGAGCAGTTCTTC. Amino acid sequence: CSARDPLAGINEQFF.

This clonotype was picked up many times. The chain carries TRBV4-1 and TRBJ1-1, with TRBD1 as a possible D gene (5 bases). V was clipped by 4 bases and J by 0 bases, with 24 bases between them. Germline-derived CDR1 and CDR2 are MGHRA and YSYEKL. The CDR3 consists of 19 residues. CDR3 in amino acids: CASSLITPGAFRVNTEAFF. CDR3 sequence (DNA): TGCGCCAGCAGCCTAATAACCCCCGGGGCTTTCCGTGTGAACACTGAAGCTTTCTTT.

This clonotype was picked up many times. This chain uses TRBV5-6 with TRBJ2-7, with D tentatively TRBD1 (5 bases). The V end was cut by 4 bases, the J end by 2 bases, with 13 bases between. The length of the CDR3 is 14 residues. Germline lookup yields CDR1 SGHDT and CDR2 YYEEEE. The chain's CDR3 is CASSLPTVAYEQYF. The DNA of the CDR3 is TGTGCCAGCAGCCTCCCGACAGTAGCCTACGAGCAGTACTTC.

This clonotype was counted ten times or more. This rearrangement joins TRBV9 to TRBJ2-3; no definite D call. This CDR3 has 15 residues. Between the trimmed V and J ends, which lost 4 bases and 0 bases, there was a span of 12 bases. The germline gives CDR1 SGDLS, CDR2 YYNGEE. The CDR3 reads CASSHRSTSTDTQYF. The CDR3 DNA reads TGTGCCAGCAGCCACCGATCGACTAGCACAGATACGCAGTATTTT.

This clonotype was picked up many times. The chain is built from TRBV9 and TRBJ2-1, with TRBD1 as a possible D gene (5 bases). Germline CDR1 is SGDLS and CDR2 is YYNGEE. V lost 5 bases and J 9 bases, leaving 12 bases between the germline ends. The CDR3 has 12 residues. The CDR3 region is CASRADRGEQFF. In DNA, the CDR3 is TGTGCCAGCAGGGCAGATAGGGGTGAGCAGTTCTTC.

The rearrangement links TRBV20-1 to TRBJ2-7; possibly TRBD1 for D (5 bases). This CDR3 has 12 residues. Trimming took 5 bases from V and 2 from J, leaving 10 bases between them. Germline values: CDR1 DFQATT, CDR2 SNEGSKA (reference sequence). The CDR3 region has the DNA TGCAGTGCTCAAGAGGACACCTACGAGCAGTACTTC. Protein sequence: CSAQEDTYEQYF.

This clonotype was seen at least ten times. CDR3 residues: CSARDRENSPLHF. The CDR3, as DNA: TGCAGTGCTAGGGACAGGGAGAATTCACCCCTCCACTTT. The chain is built from TRBV20-1 and TRBJ1-6, with 8 bases aligning to TRBD1. The V and J ends lost 3 bases and 7 bases, in that order; junction bases with no gene match: 2. Looked up from germline, CDR1 is DFQATT and CDR2 is SNEGSKA (reference sequence). This CDR3 region has 13 residues.

This clonotype was counted at least ten times. This chain joins TRBV27 and TRBJ2-1; D gene uncertain. The germline V gene encodes CDR1 MNHEY and CDR2 SMNVEV (reference sequence). The CDR3 is 17 amino acids. V lost 3 bases and J lost 6, with 21 bases in between. CDR3 residues: CASSFKNLDYVTNEQFF. CDR3 bases: TGTGCCAGCAGTTTCAAAAATCTGGATTATGTCACCAATGAGCAGTTCTTC.